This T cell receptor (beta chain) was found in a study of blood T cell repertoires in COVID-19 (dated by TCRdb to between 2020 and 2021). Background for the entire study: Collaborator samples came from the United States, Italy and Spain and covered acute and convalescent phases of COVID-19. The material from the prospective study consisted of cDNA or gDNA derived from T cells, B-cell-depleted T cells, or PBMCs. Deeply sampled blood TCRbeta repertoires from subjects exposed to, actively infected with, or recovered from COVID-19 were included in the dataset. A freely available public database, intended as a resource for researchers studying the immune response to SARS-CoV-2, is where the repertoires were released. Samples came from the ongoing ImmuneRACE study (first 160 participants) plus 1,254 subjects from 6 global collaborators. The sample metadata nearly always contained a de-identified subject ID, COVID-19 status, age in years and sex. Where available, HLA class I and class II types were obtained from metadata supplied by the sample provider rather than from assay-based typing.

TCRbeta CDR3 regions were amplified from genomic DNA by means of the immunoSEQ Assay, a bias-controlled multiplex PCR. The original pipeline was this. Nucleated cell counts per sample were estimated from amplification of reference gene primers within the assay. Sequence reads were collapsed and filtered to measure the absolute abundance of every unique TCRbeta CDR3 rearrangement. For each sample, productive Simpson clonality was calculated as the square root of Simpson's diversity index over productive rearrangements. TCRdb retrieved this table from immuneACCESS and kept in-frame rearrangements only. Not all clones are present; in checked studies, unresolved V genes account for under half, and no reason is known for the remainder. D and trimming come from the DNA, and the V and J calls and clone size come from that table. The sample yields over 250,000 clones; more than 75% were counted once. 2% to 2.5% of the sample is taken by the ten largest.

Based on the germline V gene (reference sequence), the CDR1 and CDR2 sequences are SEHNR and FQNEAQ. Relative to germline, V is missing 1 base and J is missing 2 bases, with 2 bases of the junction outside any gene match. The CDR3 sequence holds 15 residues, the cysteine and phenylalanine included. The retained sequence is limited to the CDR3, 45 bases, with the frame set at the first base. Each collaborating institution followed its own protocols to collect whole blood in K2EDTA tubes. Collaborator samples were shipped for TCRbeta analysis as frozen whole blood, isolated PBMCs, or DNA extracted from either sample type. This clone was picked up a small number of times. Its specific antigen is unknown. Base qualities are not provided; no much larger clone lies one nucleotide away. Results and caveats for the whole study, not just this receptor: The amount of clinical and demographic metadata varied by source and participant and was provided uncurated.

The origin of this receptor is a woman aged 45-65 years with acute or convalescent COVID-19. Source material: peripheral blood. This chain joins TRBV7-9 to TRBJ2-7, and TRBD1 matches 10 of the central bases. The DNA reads TGTGCCAGCAGCTTAGGGGACAGGGGCCCCTACGAGCAGTACTTC. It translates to CASSLGDRGPYEQYF.